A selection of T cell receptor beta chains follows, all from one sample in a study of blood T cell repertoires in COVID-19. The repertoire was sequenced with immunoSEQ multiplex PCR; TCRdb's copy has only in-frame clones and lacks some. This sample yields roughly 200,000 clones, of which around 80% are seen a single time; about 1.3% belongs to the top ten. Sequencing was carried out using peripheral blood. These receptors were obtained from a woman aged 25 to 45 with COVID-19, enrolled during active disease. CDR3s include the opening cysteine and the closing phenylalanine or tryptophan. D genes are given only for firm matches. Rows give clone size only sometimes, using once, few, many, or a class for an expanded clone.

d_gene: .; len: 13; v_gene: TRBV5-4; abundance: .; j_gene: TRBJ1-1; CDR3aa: CASSSTGYTEAFF; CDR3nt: TGTGCCAGCAGCTCAACAGGGTACACTGAAGCTTTCTTT
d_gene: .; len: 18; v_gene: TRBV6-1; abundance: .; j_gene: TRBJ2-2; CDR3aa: CASSADTLSTANTGELFF; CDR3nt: TGTGCCAGCAGTGCTGACACCCTTTCTACCGCGAACACCGGGGAGCTGTTTTTT
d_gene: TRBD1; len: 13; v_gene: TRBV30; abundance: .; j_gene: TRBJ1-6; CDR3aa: CAWSVQGGSPLHF; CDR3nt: TGTGCCTGGAGTGTACAGGGGGGTTCACCCCTCCACTTT
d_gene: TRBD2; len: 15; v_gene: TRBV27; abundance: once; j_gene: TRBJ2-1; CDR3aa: CASSLGTSGFNEQFF; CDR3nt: TGTGCCAGCAGTTTAGGAACTAGCGGCTTCAATGAGCAGTTCTTC
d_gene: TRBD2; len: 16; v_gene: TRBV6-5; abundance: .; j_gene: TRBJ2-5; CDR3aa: CASSYSGLAGMETQYF; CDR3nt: TGTGCCAGCAGTTACTCCGGACTAGCGGGGATGGAGACCCAGTACTTC
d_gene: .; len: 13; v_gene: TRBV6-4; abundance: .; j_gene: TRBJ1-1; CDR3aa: CASSESGNTEAFF; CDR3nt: TGTGCCAGCAGTGAATCAGGGAACACTGAAGCTTTCTTT
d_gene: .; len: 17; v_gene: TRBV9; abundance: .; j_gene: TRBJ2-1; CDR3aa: CASSVGGTDGSYNEQFF; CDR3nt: TGTGCCAGCAGCGTAGGGGGCACAGACGGCTCCTACAATGAGCAGTTCTTC
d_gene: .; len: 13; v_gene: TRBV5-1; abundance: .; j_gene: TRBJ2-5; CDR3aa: CASSQGHEETQYF; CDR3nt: TGCGCCAGCAGCCAAGGACATGAAGAGACCCAGTACTTC
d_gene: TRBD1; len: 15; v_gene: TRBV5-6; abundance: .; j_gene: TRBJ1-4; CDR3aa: CASSLGTGFGEKLFF; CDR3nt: TGTGCCAGCAGCTTAGGGACAGGGTTTGGTGAAAAACTGTTTTTT
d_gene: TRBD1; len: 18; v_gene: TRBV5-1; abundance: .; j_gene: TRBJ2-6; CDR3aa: CASSPGDRGDSGANVLTF; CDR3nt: TGCGCCAGCAGCCCGGGGGACAGGGGAGACTCTGGGGCCAACGTCCTGACTTTC
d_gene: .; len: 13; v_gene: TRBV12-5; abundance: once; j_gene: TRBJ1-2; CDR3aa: CASGYGPRYGYTF; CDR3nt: TGTGCTAGTGGTTACGGTCCCCGCTATGGCTACACCTTC
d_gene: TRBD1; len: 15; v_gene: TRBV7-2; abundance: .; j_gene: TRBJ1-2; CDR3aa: CASSLVGTGSQGYTF; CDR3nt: TGTGCCAGCAGCTTAGTAGGGACAGGATCGCAGGGCTACACCTTC
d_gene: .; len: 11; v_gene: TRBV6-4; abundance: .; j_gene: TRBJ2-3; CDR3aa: CATRSGDTQYF; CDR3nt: TGTGCCACTAGGTCGGGGGATACGCAGTATTTT
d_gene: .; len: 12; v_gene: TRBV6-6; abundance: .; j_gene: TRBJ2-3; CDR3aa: CASSPSLDTQYF; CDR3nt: TGTGCCAGTAGCCCCTCCTTGGATACGCAGTATTTT
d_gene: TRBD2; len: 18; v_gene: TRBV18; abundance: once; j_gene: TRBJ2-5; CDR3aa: CASSPRGLAGARDETQYF; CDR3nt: TGTGCCAGCTCACCACGGGGACTAGCGGGGGCCCGGGACGAGACCCAGTACTTC
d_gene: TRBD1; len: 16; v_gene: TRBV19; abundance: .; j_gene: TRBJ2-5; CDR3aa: CASRGLTGTREETQYF; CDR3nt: TGTGCCAGTAGAGGGCTGACAGGGACGAGGGAAGAGACCCAGTACTTC
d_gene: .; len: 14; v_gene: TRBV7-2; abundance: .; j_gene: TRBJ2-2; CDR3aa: CASSLKRSTGELFF; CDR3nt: TGTGCCAGCAGCTTAAAGAGAAGCACCGGGGAGCTGTTTTTT
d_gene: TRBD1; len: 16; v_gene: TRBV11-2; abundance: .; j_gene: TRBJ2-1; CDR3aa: CASSRGTGNEYNEQFF; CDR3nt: TGTGCCAGCAGCAGAGGGACAGGGAATGAATACAATGAGCAGTTCTTC
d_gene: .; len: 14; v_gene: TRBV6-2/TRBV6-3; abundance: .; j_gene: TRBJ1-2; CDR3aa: CASSSLGTGYGYTF; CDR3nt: TGTGCCAGCAGTTCCCTCGGAACAGGGTATGGCTACACCTTC
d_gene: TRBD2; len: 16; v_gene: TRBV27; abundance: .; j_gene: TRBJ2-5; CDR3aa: CASRNRVAGVGETQYF; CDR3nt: TGTGCCAGCAGGAATCGTGTAGCGGGGGTGGGGGAGACCCAGTACTTC
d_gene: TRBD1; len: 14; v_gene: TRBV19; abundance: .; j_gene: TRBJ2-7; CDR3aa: CASSIKQGAYEQYF; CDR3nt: TGTGCCAGTAGTATTAAACAGGGGGCCTACGAGCAGTACTTC
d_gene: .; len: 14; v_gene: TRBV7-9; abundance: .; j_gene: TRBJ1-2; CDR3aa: CASSSGGDFYGYTF; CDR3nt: TGTGCCAGCAGCTCGGGAGGGGACTTCTATGGCTACACCTTC
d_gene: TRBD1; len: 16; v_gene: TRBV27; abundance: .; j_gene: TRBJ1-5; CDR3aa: CASSSGLTGGNQPQHF; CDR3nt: TGTGCCAGCAGTTCGGGCCTGACAGGGGGCAATCAGCCCCAGCATTTT
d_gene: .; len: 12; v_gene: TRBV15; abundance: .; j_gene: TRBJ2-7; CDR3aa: CATSRDLYEQYF; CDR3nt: TGTGCCACCAGCAGAGATCTCTACGAGCAGTACTTC
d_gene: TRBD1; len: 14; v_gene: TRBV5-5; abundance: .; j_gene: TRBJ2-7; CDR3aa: CASSVDRGRYEQYF; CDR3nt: TGTGCCAGCAGCGTTGACAGGGGGCGGTACGAGCAGTACTTC
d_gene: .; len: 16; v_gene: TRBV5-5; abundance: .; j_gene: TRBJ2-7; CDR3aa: CASSFGGSLPLYEQYF; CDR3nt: TGTGCCAGCAGCTTTGGGGGGTCCCTACCTCTCTACGAGCAGTACTTC
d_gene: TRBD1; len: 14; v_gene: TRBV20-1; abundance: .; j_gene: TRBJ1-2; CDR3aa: CSASSGQANYGYTF; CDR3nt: TGCAGTGCTAGTAGTGGACAGGCTAACTATGGCTACACCTTC
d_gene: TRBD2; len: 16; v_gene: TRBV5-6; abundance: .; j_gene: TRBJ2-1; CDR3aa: CASSWWGLAGINEQFF; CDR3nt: TGTGCCAGCAGCTGGTGGGGGCTAGCGGGGATCAATGAGCAGTTCTTC
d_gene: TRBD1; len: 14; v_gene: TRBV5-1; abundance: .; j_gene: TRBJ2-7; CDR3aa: CASSLAGGTYEQYF; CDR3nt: TGCGCCAGCAGCTTGGCAGGGGGCACCTACGAGCAGTACTTC
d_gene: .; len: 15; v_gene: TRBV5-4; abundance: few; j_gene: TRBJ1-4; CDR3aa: CASSFRGGNNEKLFF; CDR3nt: TGTGCCAGCAGCTTTCGGGGCGGGAATAATGAAAAACTGTTTTTT
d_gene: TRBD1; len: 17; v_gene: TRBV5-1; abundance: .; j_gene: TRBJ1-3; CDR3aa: CASSSGRDSFSGNTIYF; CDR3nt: TGCGCCAGCAGCTCTGGGCGGGACAGCTTCTCTGGAAACACCATATATTTT
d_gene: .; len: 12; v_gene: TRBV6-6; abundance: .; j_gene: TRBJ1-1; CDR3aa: CASSTGGFEAFF; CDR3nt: TGTGCCAGCTCTACGGGGGGTTTTGAAGCTTTCTTT
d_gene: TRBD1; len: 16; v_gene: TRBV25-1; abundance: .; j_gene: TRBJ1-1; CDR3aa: CASSVHRGFGNTEAFF; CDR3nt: TGTGCCAGCAGTGTGCACAGGGGGTTTGGGAACACTGAAGCTTTCTTT
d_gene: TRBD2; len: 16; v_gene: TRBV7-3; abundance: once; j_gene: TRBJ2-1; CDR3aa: CASSLTGTSGYNEQFF; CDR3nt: TGTGCCAGCAGCTTAACCGGGACTAGCGGCTACAATGAGCAGTTCTTC